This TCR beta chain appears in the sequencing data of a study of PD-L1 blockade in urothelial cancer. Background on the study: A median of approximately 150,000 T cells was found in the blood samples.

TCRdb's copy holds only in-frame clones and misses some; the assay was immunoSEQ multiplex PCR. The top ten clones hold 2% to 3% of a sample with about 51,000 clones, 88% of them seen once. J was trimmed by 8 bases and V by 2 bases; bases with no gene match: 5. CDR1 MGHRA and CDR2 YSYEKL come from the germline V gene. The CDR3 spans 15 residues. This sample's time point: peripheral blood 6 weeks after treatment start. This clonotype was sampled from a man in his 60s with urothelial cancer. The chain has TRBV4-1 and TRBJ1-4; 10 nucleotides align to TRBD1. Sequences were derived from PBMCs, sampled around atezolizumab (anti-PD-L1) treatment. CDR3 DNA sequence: TGCGCCAGCAGCCAACCGGGACAGGGGCCGGAAAAACTGTTTTTT. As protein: CASSQPGQGPEKLFF.